This T cell receptor beta chain was sequenced in a study of T cell repertoires in cytomegalovirus infection. Across the study: Based on public TCR beta signatures, there were indications of CMV infection and of a matching HLA type.

Germline CDR1 and CDR2: MGHRA and YSYEKL. Trimming took off 3 bases at V and 7 bases at J, with 13 bases between the two ends. The CDR3 extends over 13 amino acids. Study observations and caveats: In two of eight donors, the top clonotype was HLA-C-restricted CMV-specific.

This clonotype was recorded a few times. What it binds is not known. TCRdb analysed the reads with MiXCR anew, one entry per CDR3 protein. The data show more than 75,000 distinct CDR3 sequences, with 25% to 35% seen just once and about three quarters held by the top ten. The specimen was CD8+ T cells from cultured PBMCs, collected from culture after CMV antigen stimulation. This chain uses TRBV4-1 with TRBJ2-7; D ambiguous. The receptor's source is a human donor in good health (CMV status not recorded). Some clones in this sample may be carry-over from other donors' samples. For the CDR3, the DNA is TGCGCCAGCAGCCACGTAGTGGGTTCTGAGCAGTACTTC. Translating it yields CASSHVVGSEQYF.